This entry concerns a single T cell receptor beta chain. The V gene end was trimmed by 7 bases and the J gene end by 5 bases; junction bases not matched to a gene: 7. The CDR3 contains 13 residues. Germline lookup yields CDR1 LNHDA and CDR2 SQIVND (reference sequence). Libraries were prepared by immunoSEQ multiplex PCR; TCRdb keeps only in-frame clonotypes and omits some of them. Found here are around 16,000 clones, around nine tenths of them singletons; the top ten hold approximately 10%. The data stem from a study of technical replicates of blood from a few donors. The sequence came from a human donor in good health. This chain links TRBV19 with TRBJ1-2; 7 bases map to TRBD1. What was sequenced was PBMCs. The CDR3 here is CASTPGTAYGYTF. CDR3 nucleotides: TGTGCCAGTACCCCCGGGACAGCTTATGGCTACACCTTC.